The 7 T cell receptor beta chains reported below all come from one sample, sequenced in a study of human CD8 memory T cell subsets. The authors defined TPEX cells as CCR7+ PD-1+ TIGIT+ early memory CD8+ T cells carrying exhausted-like traits. Scientists made TCR beta libraries using UMI-labeled 5' RACE. Using the 5' RACE reads, TCRdb records one entry per CDR3 protein without DNA. The data include 6,000 to 6,500 distinct CDR3 sequences; the top ten clones carry 21%. The sequenced material came from CD8+ T cells from PBMCs. All receptors derive from a human donor in good health.

The V and J genes are TRBV19 and TRBJ2-2; TCRdb designates TRBD2, a call that cannot be tested without DNA. The CDR3 loop spans 15 amino acids. Germline V CDR1 and CDR2: LNHDA, SQIVND (reference sequence). CDR3: CATTPFRPNTGELFF.

This sequence joins TRBV20-1 and TRBJ2-7. The CDR3 is made up of 15 amino acids. CDR1 is DFQATT, CDR2 SNEGSKA, per germline (reference sequence). This chain's CDR3 is CSARDHSRASYEQYF.

The chain has TRBV28 and TRBJ2-5; without DNA, the TCRdb call of TRBD2 cannot be checked. Per the germline V gene, CDR1 is MDHEN and CDR2 is SYDVKM. There are 16 residues in the CDR3. The CDR3 sequence is CASSPPTLAGPETQYF.

The rearrangement joins TRBV20-1 to TRBJ2-2; the TCRdb call, TRBD2, lacks DNA for checking. In germline, CDR1 is DFQATT, CDR2 SNEGSKA (reference sequence). This CDR3 has 15 residues. CDR3 residues: CSARESGEDTGELFF.

This rearrangement joins TRBV3-1 to TRBJ2-1; TCRdb's D call of TRBD2 is untestable without DNA. From germline, CDR1 is LGHDT and CDR2 YNNKEL (reference sequence). The CDR3 is 15 residues long. The CDR3 loop reads CASRGTSGDYNEQFF.

The CDR3 sequence is CATEPRGEETQYF. V usage is TRBV15 and J usage is TRBJ2-5; TCRdb outputs TRBD1, but without DNA this stays unchecked. The CDR3 covers 13 residues. Germline V CDR1 and CDR2: LNHNV, YYDKDF (reference sequence). The full variable domain, its missing parts supplied by reference TRBV15 and TRBJ2-5, is DAMVIQNPRYQVTQFGKPVTLSCSQTLNHNVMYWYQQKSSQAPKLLFHYYDKDFNNEADTPDNFQSRRPNTSFCFLDIRSPGLGDTAMYLCATEPRGEETQYFGPGTRLLVL.

This rearrangement joins TRBV7-9 to TRBJ2-4; the TRBD1 assignment by TCRdb is unverifiable without DNA. The CDR3 totals 14 residues. Per the germline V gene, CDR1 is SEHNR and CDR2 is FQNEAQ (reference sequence). The CDR3: CASSPTGEGYIQYF.